This TCR beta chain comes out of a study of Graves' ophthalmopathy and Graves' hyperthyroidism. The germline V gene has CDR1 DFQATT and CDR2 SNEGSKA (reference sequence). CDR3 length: 14 amino acids. V lost 6 bases, J lost 4 bases, and 18 bases lay in between. RNA served as the template for amplifying TCR beta CDR3 regions. After a first-round RT-PCR with HTBI primers, a second-round multiplex PCR was run. TCRdb re-called the multiplex PCR reads with MiXCR, one entry per CDR3 protein. The profile shows 1 million to 1.3 million distinct CDR3 sequences, 35% to 40% of them singletons. This sequence joins TRBV20-1 and TRBJ1-1; weak D call: TRBD1 (5 bases). Sequences were obtained from peripheral blood or thyroid tissue (not recorded which). This TCR derives from an adult man with Graves' hyperthyroidism. The CDR3 region is CSAPSGFFGTEAFF. The CDR3 DNA reads as TGCAGTGCCCCCTCAGGGTTTTTTGGCACTGAAGCTTTCTTT.